These 11 T cell receptor beta chains share one sample of origin, sequenced in a study of blood T cell repertoires in COVID-19. The protocol was immunoSEQ multiplex PCR, while the TCRdb copy is restricted to in-frame clones and leaves out a portion. The table includes a few hundred thousand clones, around four fifths detected once. The sequencing input was peripheral blood. The receptors were sampled from a woman aged 45-59 years with active or convalescent COVID-19.

This sequence joins TRBV9 and TRBJ1-3; 7 positions match TRBD1. V trimming: 3 bases; J trimming: 1 base; junction bases outside the gene matches: 10. This CDR3 is built from 17 residues. Germline CDR1 SGDLS, CDR2 YYNGEE. The CDR3 DNA reads TGTGCCAGCAGCGCAGGACAGGCCAGAGAATCTGGAAACACCATATATTTT. As protein: CASSAGQARESGNTIYF.

This clone has just one count. This chain joins TRBV28 and TRBJ1-5; 11 nucleotides agree with TRBD1. Germline V CDR1 and CDR2: MDHEN, SYDVKM. There are 15 residues in the CDR3. Trimming took 7 bases from V and 8 from J; bases not matched to a gene: 10. The CDR3 bases are TGTGCCAGCAACCCTGGACAGGGGGCGTTTAAGCCCCAGCATTTT. Its protein is CASNPGQGAFKPQHF.

DNA for the CDR3: TGTGCCAGCAGGTGGGGCGTCAATCAGCCCCAGCATTTT. This codes for CASRWGVNQPQHF. This sequence joins TRBV2 and TRBJ1-5, with D possibly matching TRBD1 (5 bases). The germline gives CDR1 SNHLY, CDR2 FYNNEI. Trimming took 6 bases from V and 3 from J, leaving 9 bases between them. This CDR3 comprises 13 residues.

The rearrangement joins TRBV7-6 to TRBJ2-3; 9 bases map to TRBD2. CDR1 and CDR2 from the germline V gene are SGHVS and FNYEAQ. Trimming took 0 bases from V and 8 from J; bases not matched to a gene: 15. This CDR3 has 18 amino acids. The chain's CDR3 is CASSLAPWASGATVTQYF. The CDR3 DNA is TGTGCCAGCAGCTTAGCGCCTTGGGCTAGCGGGGCCACGGTTACGCAGTATTTT.

The chain combines TRBV2 with TRBJ2-6; 8 bases match TRBD1. Trimming removed 7 bases from V and 9 bases from J; junction bases left unmatched: 11. CDR1 is SNHLY, CDR2 FYNNEI, per germline. This CDR3 is built from 15 residues. CDR3: CASTRGTGIDNVLTF. CDR3 DNA sequence: TGTGCCAGCACCCGAGGGACAGGAATTGACAACGTCCTGACTTTC.

The CDR3, as DNA: TGTGCCAGCAGTGAAAACGGGGGGCAGGTGAACATTCAGTACTTC. Translated, it gives CASSENGGQVNIQYF. The rearrangement links TRBV2 to TRBJ2-4; TRBD2 is a possible D gene (7 bases). Germline loops: CDR1 SNHLY, CDR2 FYNNEI. The V and J ends lost 2 bases and 7 bases respectively, with 15 bases between them. The CDR3 loop spans 15 amino acids.

This clone came up once. The V call is TRBV28, the J call TRBJ1-3; possible D gene TRBD1, 6 bases. Trimming removed 6 bases at V and 0 bases at J, with 12 bases between. CDR1 and CDR2 (germline): MDHEN, SYDVKM. The CDR3 runs 15 residues. The CDR3 DNA is TGTGCCAGCAGCACAGGGATAAGCTCTGGAAACACCATATATTTT. It yields the protein CASSTGISSGNTIYF.

V usage is TRBV11-3 and J usage is TRBJ2-1; 14 bases align to TRBD2. The CDR3 consists of 16 residues. CDR1 and CDR2 from the germline V gene are SGHNT and YENEEA. Trimming removed 5 bases from V and 5 bases from J; junction bases left unmatched: 5. The CDR3 loop is CASSTGTSGSDNEQFF. The CDR3 DNA sequence: TGTGCCAGCAGCACCGGGACTAGCGGGAGTGACAATGAGCAGTTCTTC.

The chain is built from TRBV7-2 and TRBJ1-1; a possible D gene is TRBD1 (6 bases). The ends were cut back, 5 bases at V and 6 bases at J, with 16 bases in the middle. The CDR3 length is 14 residues. The germline V gene has CDR1 SGHTA and CDR2 FQGNSA. CDR3 region: CASSTYRADPEAFF. The DNA for the CDR3 is TGTGCCAGCAGCACCTACAGGGCCGATCCTGAAGCTTTCTTT.

This clone has just one count. This rearrangement joins TRBV7-2 to TRBJ2-1; D remains ambiguous. This CDR3 spans 11 amino acids. Trimming took off 6 bases at V and 4 bases at J, with 4 bases between the two ends. Germline V CDR1 and CDR2: SGHTA, FQGNSA. In DNA, the CDR3 is TGTGCCAGCAGACGGTACAATGAGCAGTTCTTC. The encoded protein is CASRRYNEQFF.

The rearrangement joins TRBV30 to TRBJ1-2, with a tentative D call TRBD1 (5 bases). The CDR3 is 13 amino acids. V gave up 1 base and J gave up 7 bases, with 13 bases separating them. Germline values: CDR1 GTSNPN, CDR2 SVGIG (reference sequence). CDR3 sequence: CAWSATALGGYTF. The CDR3 bases are TGTGCCTGGAGTGCGACAGCCCTTGGTGGCTACACCTTC.